This T cell receptor (beta chain) comes out of a study of blood T cell repertoires in COVID-19. Study-level information: Researchers got acute and convalescent COVID-19 samples from the United States, Italy and Spain. The analysed material was cDNA or gDNA that came from T cells, B-cell-depleted T cells, or PBMCs.

Original analysis: Reference gene primer amplification yielded estimated nucleated cell counts. Produced via immunoSEQ multiplex PCR; TCRdb's table is partial and in-frame only. For V, J and clone size, that table is used; D and trimming come from the DNA. The sample lists roughly 300,000 clones, approximately 89% occurring once. Germline CDR1 and CDR2: SGHAT and FQNNGV. This CDR3 has 14 amino acids. The V gene lost 6 bases and the J gene lost 2 bases, with 14 bases spanning the gap. The sequence derives from a woman in her forties or fifties who had recovered from COVID-19. The rearrangement uses TRBV11-2 and TRBJ2-7, with D maybe TRBD1 (6 bases). Sequencing was performed on peripheral blood. Written as DNA, the CDR3 is TGTGCCAGCAGAGAATTCGGACAGCCCTACGAGCAGTACTTC. Amino acids: CASREFGQPYEQYF.